This TCR beta chain was documented in a study of cytomegalovirus exposure and HLA in healthy donors. Here immunoSEQ multiplex PCR was the method, and the copy in TCRdb shows in-frame clones only, minus some. The sample includes roughly 70,000 clones, approximately 97% of them seen just once. Study-wide findings and caveats: There were 160 or so TCR beta chains listed as cytomegalovirus-associated. In vitro experiments confirmed that a few CMV-associated chains were specific for CMV antigens. The classifier reportedly diagnosed cytomegalovirus status with high specificity and sensitivity.

The donors were members of the roughly 120-subject validation cohort (separate from the approximately 730-subject first cohort). Notes on this clone: Antigen: not known.

Sequencing used PBMCs. This receptor was taken from a man aged 18 to 35 in good health and CMV-seronegative.

CDR3 residues: CATPRGLDRTGELFF. The CDR3 DNA sequence: TGTGCCACCCCGCGGGGACTAGACAGGACCGGGGAGCTGTTTTTT. The J gene is TRBJ2-2, the V gene TRBV21-1; the D call TRBD2 from the table was never checked on the DNA. TRBV21-1 is a recognized pseudogene. The CDR3 spans 15 residues.